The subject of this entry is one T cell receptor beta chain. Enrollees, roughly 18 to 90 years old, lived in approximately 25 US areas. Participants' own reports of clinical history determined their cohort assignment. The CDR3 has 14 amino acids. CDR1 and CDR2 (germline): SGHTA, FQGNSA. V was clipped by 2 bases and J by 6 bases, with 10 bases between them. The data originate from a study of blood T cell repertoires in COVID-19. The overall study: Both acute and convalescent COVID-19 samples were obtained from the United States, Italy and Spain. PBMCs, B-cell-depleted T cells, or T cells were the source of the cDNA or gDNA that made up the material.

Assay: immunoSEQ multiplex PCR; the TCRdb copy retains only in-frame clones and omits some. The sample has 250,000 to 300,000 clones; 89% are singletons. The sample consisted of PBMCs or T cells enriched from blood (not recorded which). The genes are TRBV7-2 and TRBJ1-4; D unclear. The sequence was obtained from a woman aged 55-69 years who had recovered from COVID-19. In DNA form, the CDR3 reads TGTGCCAGCAGCTTATCCAGACTGGATGAAAAACTGTTTTTT. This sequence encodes CASSLSRLDEKLFF.